This is a list of T cell receptor beta chains from one sample in a study of cytomegalovirus exposure and HLA in healthy donors. Data came from immunoSEQ multiplex PCR; TCRdb stores just in-frame clones and leaves some out. The sample carries roughly 170,000 clones, about 80% recorded once. What was sequenced was PBMCs. The receptors here all came from a woman aged 25 to 39 in good health and CMV-seropositive. CDR3s include the opening cysteine and the closing phenylalanine or tryptophan. The D gene is left open where the match is weak. Some rows have no size entry. The others give once, few or many, or a class for an expanded clone.

cdr3_aa: CASSPEEDRGRYNEQFF; cdr3_nt: TGTGCCAGCAGCCCCGAGGAAGACAGGGGCCGCTACAATGAGCAGTTCTTC; v_call: TRBV28; d_call: TRBD1; clone_size: -; j_call: TRBJ2-1
cdr3_aa: CAIGGGGNGPKNIQYF; cdr3_nt: TGTGCCATCGGGGGCGGGGGGAATGGGCCCAAAAACATTCAGTACTTC; v_call: TRBV28; d_call: TRBD2; clone_size: -; j_call: TRBJ2-4
cdr3_aa: CASSETVSYNEQFF; cdr3_nt: TGTGCCAGCAGTGAAACAGTCTCCTACAATGAGCAGTTCTTC; v_call: TRBV2; d_call: -; clone_size: -; j_call: TRBJ2-1
cdr3_aa: CASSEAGLGHLTGELFF; cdr3_nt: TGTGCCAGCAGTGAAGCAGGTCTGGGACACCTCACCGGGGAGCTGTTTTTT; v_call: TRBV2; d_call: -; clone_size: -; j_call: TRBJ2-2
cdr3_aa: CASSLNSGRSYEQYF; cdr3_nt: TGTGCCAGCAGCTTGAACTCCGGGAGGTCCTACGAGCAGTACTTC; v_call: TRBV7-8; d_call: TRBD2; clone_size: -; j_call: TRBJ2-7
cdr3_aa: CATGIPGLNQPQHF; cdr3_nt: TGTGCCACCGGCATACCTGGACTCAATCAGCCCCAGCATTTT; v_call: TRBV27; d_call: -; clone_size: -; j_call: TRBJ1-5
cdr3_aa: CASSYSQFEAFF; cdr3_nt: TGTGCCAGCAGTTACTCGCAGTTTGAAGCTTTCTTT; v_call: TRBV6-6; d_call: -; clone_size: few; j_call: TRBJ1-1
cdr3_aa: CASSISPGDFQETQYF; cdr3_nt: TGTGCCAGCAGCATATCCCCGGGGGACTTCCAAGAGACCCAGTACTTC; v_call: TRBV5-4; d_call: -; clone_size: once; j_call: TRBJ2-5
cdr3_aa: CASSSGGPSTDTQYF; cdr3_nt: TGTGCCAGCAGCTCAGGGGGCCCGAGCACAGATACGCAGTATTTT; v_call: TRBV5-4; d_call: TRBD1; clone_size: -; j_call: TRBJ2-3
cdr3_aa: CASSLAPGHPGYEQYF; cdr3_nt: TGCGCCAGCAGCTTGGCCCCGGGACACCCAGGGTACGAGCAGTACTTC; v_call: TRBV5-1; d_call: -; clone_size: few; j_call: TRBJ2-7
cdr3_aa: CASSPPPGQGTYEQYF; cdr3_nt: TGTGCCAGCAGTCCTCCTCCGGGACAGGGAACCTACGAGCAGTACTTC; v_call: TRBV9; d_call: TRBD1; clone_size: -; j_call: TRBJ2-7
cdr3_aa: CASSLGAEINQPQHF; cdr3_nt: TGTGCCAGCAGTCTAGGGGCAGAGATCAATCAGCCCCAGCATTTT; v_call: TRBV28; d_call: -; clone_size: -; j_call: TRBJ1-5
cdr3_aa: CASSVRDREWKQYF; cdr3_nt: TGTGCCAGCAGCGTTCGGGACAGGGAGTGGAAGCAGTACTTC; v_call: TRBV12-1; d_call: -; clone_size: -; j_call: TRBJ2-7
cdr3_aa: CASSLKAGGTQHF; cdr3_nt: TGTGCCAGCAGCTTGAAGGCAGGGGGGACCCAGCATTTT; v_call: TRBV5-6; d_call: TRBD1; clone_size: -; j_call: TRBJ1-5
cdr3_aa: CASSHSGAPPYEQYF; cdr3_nt: TGTGCCAGCAGTCATAGCGGGGCGCCGCCCTACGAGCAGTACTTC; v_call: TRBV5-4; d_call: TRBD2; clone_size: -; j_call: TRBJ2-7
cdr3_aa: CAWNPTGRRGQPQHF; cdr3_nt: TGTGCCTGGAATCCGACAGGGCGAAGGGGTCAGCCCCAGCATTTT; v_call: TRBV30; d_call: TRBD1; clone_size: -; j_call: TRBJ1-5
cdr3_aa: CAISETTRSSTDTQYF; cdr3_nt: TGTGCCATCAGTGAGACAACTAGATCTAGCACAGATACGCAGTATTTT; v_call: TRBV10-3; d_call: -; clone_size: few; j_call: TRBJ2-3
cdr3_aa: CASSLTGTSVYNEQFF; cdr3_nt: TGTGCCAGCAGTTTAACGGGGACTAGCGTCTACAATGAGCAGTTCTTC; v_call: TRBV27; d_call: TRBD2; clone_size: -; j_call: TRBJ2-1
cdr3_aa: CASSFGSRDEQYF; cdr3_nt: TGTGCCAGCAGTTTTGGTAGCAGGGACGAGCAGTACTTC; v_call: TRBV27; d_call: -; clone_size: -; j_call: TRBJ2-7
cdr3_aa: CASSQGPGHSGYTF; cdr3_nt: TGTGCCAGCAGCCAAGGGCCGGGACATTCGGGCTACACCTTC; v_call: TRBV14; d_call: -; clone_size: -; j_call: TRBJ1-2
cdr3_aa: CASSTLAGVSYNEQFF; cdr3_nt: TGTGCCAGCAGCACCTTAGCGGGAGTGTCCTACAATGAGCAGTTCTTC; v_call: TRBV5-4; d_call: TRBD2; clone_size: few; j_call: TRBJ2-1
cdr3_aa: CAISATSGYEQYF; cdr3_nt: TGTGCCATCAGTGCGACTAGCGGATACGAGCAGTACTTC; v_call: TRBV10-3; d_call: TRBD2; clone_size: -; j_call: TRBJ2-7
cdr3_aa: CASSQGLVNTEAFF; cdr3_nt: TGCGCCAGCAGCCAGGGGCTAGTGAACACTGAAGCTTTCTTT; v_call: TRBV5-1; d_call: -; clone_size: few; j_call: TRBJ1-1
cdr3_aa: CAVDREPYEQYF; cdr3_nt: TGTGCCGTAGACAGGGAACCCTACGAGCAGTACTTC; v_call: TRBV30; d_call: TRBD1; clone_size: few; j_call: TRBJ2-7
cdr3_aa: CASTSWGGRNEQFF; cdr3_nt: TGTGCCAGCACGTCTTGGGGGGGACGGAATGAGCAGTTCTTC; v_call: TRBV7-2; d_call: TRBD2; clone_size: few; j_call: TRBJ2-1
cdr3_aa: CASSGLAGVGYQETQYF; cdr3_nt: TGTGCCAGCAGTGGCCTAGCGGGAGTGGGGTACCAAGAGACCCAGTACTTC; v_call: TRBV5-6; d_call: TRBD2; clone_size: -; j_call: TRBJ2-5
cdr3_aa: CASSPTPGLAGGVEQFF; cdr3_nt: TGTGCCAGCAGCCCCACACCCGGACTAGCGGGAGGTGTCGAGCAGTTCTTC; v_call: TRBV9; d_call: TRBD2; clone_size: few; j_call: TRBJ2-1
cdr3_aa: CASSSEEKLFF; cdr3_nt: TGTGCCAGCAGCTCCGAGGAAAAACTGTTTTTT; v_call: TRBV7-9; d_call: -; clone_size: few; j_call: TRBJ1-4
cdr3_aa: CASSPGDAYNEQFF; cdr3_nt: TGTGCCAGCAGCCCCGGAGACGCCTACAATGAGCAGTTCTTC; v_call: TRBV11-2; d_call: -; clone_size: -; j_call: TRBJ2-1
cdr3_aa: CASSWQENPEQGEQFF; cdr3_nt: TGTGCCAGCAGTTGGCAAGAAAACCCCGAACAGGGTGAGCAGTTCTTC; v_call: TRBV2; d_call: -; clone_size: once; j_call: TRBJ2-1
cdr3_aa: CASSPDFFYNEQFF; cdr3_nt: TGTGCCAGCAGCCCGGACTTCTTCTACAATGAGCAGTTCTTC; v_call: TRBV14; d_call: -; clone_size: -; j_call: TRBJ2-1
cdr3_aa: CASSLWAGTSGSRQDTQYF; cdr3_nt: TGTGCCAGCAGCTTATGGGCCGGGACTAGCGGGAGTCGTCAAGATACGCAGTATTTT; v_call: TRBV7-2; d_call: TRBD2; clone_size: -; j_call: TRBJ2-3
cdr3_aa: CASGYSTSGGSDTQYF; cdr3_nt: TGCGCCAGCGGCTACTCGACTAGCGGTGGTTCAGATACGCAGTATTTT; v_call: TRBV4-1; d_call: TRBD2; clone_size: -; j_call: TRBJ2-3
cdr3_aa: CASSDSRGGTQYF; cdr3_nt: TGTGCCAGCAGTGACTCGAGGGGGGGGACCCAGTACTTC; v_call: TRBV6-4; d_call: -; clone_size: few; j_call: TRBJ2-5
cdr3_aa: CASSIGTSGRIQETQYF; cdr3_nt: TGTGCCAGTAGTATAGGGACTAGCGGGAGGATCCAAGAGACCCAGTACTTC; v_call: TRBV19; d_call: TRBD2; clone_size: -; j_call: TRBJ2-5
cdr3_aa: CASSPLGGGTEAFF; cdr3_nt: TGTGCCAGCAGCCCCTTGGGGGGTGGCACTGAAGCTTTCTTT; v_call: TRBV7-2; d_call: -; clone_size: -; j_call: TRBJ1-1
cdr3_aa: CASSGGTSGTEAFF; cdr3_nt: TGCGCCAGCAGCGGGGGGACCTCGGGCACTGAAGCTTTCTTT; v_call: TRBV5-1; d_call: -; clone_size: -; j_call: TRBJ1-1
cdr3_aa: CASSQIAGGPDEQFF; cdr3_nt: TGTGCCAGCAGCCAGATAGCGGGAGGGCCAGATGAGCAGTTCTTC; v_call: TRBV5-6; d_call: TRBD2; clone_size: -; j_call: TRBJ2-1
cdr3_aa: CANPGTGGNEQYF; cdr3_nt: TGTGCCAACCCAGGGACAGGGGGTAACGAGCAGTACTTC; v_call: TRBV6-5; d_call: TRBD1; clone_size: few; j_call: TRBJ2-7
cdr3_aa: CASSLGGTFTDTQYF; cdr3_nt: TGTGCCAGCAGCTTAGGCGGGACCTTCACAGATACGCAGTATTTT; v_call: TRBV7-9; d_call: -; clone_size: -; j_call: TRBJ2-3
cdr3_aa: CASSLTSATYEQYF; cdr3_nt: TGTGCCAGCAGCCTCACTAGCGCCACCTACGAGCAGTACTTC; v_call: TRBV7-8; d_call: TRBD2; clone_size: -; j_call: TRBJ2-7
cdr3_aa: CAWSPGNYGYTF; cdr3_nt: TGTGCCTGGAGTCCGGGTAACTATGGCTACACCTTC; v_call: TRBV30; d_call: -; clone_size: once; j_call: TRBJ1-2
cdr3_aa: CASSPLGLSYEQYF; cdr3_nt: TGTGCCAGCAGCCCGCTGGGACTAAGCTACGAGCAGTACTTC; v_call: TRBV9; d_call: TRBD2; clone_size: -; j_call: TRBJ2-7
cdr3_aa: CASSVEGARGYTF; cdr3_nt: TGTGCCAGCAGTGTTGAGGGGGCTCGAGGCTACACCTTC; v_call: TRBV2; d_call: TRBD1; clone_size: -; j_call: TRBJ1-2
cdr3_aa: CAWSPQGNTEAFF; cdr3_nt: TGTGCCTGGAGTCCACAGGGGAACACTGAAGCTTTCTTT; v_call: TRBV30; d_call: -; clone_size: -; j_call: TRBJ1-1
cdr3_aa: CASSLPGGYEQYF; cdr3_nt: TGCGCCAGCAGCTTGCCAGGGGGTTACGAGCAGTACTTC; v_call: TRBV5-1; d_call: TRBD1; clone_size: few; j_call: TRBJ2-7